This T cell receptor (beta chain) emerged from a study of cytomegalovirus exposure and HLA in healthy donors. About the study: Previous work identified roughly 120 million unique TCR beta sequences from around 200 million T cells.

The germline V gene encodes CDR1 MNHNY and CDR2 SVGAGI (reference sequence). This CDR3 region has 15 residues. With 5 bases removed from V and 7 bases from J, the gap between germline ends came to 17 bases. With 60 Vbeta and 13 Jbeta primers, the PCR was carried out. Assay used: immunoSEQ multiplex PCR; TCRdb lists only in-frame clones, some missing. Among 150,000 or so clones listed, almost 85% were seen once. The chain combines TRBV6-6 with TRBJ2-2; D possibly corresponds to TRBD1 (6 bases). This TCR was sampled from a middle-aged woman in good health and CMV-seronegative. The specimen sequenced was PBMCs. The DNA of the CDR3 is TGTGCCAGCAGTATGCAGGGGAGTCTCGGCGGGGAGCTGTTTTTT. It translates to CASSMQGSLGGELFF.